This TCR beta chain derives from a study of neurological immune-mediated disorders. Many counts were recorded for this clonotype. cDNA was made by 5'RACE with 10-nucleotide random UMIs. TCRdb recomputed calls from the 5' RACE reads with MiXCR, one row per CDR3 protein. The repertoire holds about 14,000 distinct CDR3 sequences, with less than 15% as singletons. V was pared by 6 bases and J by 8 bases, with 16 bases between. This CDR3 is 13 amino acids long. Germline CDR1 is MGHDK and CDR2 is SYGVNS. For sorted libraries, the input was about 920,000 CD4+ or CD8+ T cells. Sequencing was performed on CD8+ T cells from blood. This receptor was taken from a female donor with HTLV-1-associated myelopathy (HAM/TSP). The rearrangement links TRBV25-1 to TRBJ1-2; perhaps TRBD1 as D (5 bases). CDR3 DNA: TGTGCCAGCAGGCCCGACGGCGAGGGGGGCTACACCTTC. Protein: CASRPDGEGGYTF.